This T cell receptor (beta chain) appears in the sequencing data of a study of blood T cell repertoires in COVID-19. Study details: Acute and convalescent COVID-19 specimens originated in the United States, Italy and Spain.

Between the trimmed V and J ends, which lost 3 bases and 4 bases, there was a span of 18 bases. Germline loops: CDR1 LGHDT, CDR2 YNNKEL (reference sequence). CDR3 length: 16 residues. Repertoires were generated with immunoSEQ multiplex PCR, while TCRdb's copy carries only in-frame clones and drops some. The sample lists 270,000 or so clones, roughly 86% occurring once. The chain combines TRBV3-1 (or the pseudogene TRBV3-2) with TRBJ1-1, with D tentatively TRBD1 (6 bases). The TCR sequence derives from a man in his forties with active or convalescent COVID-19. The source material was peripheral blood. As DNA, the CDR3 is TGTGCCAGCAGCCAGGAAACAGGGTTGGTGGGCACTGAAGCTTTCTTT. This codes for CASSQETGLVGTEAFF.